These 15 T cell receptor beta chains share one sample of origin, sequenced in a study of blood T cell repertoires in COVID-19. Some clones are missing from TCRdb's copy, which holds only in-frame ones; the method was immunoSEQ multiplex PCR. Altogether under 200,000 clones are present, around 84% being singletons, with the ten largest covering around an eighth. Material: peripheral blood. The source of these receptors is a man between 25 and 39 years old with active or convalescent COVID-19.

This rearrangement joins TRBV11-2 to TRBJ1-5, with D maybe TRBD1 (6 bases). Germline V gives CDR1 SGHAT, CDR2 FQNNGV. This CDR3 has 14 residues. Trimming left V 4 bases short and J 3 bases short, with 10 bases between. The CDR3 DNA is TGTGCCAGCAGCTCCGGACAGTACAATCAGCCCCAGCATTTT. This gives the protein CASSSGQYNQPQHF.

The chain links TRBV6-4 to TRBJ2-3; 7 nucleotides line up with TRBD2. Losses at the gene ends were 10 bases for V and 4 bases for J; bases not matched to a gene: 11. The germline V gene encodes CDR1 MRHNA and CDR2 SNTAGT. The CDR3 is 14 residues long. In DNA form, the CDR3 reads TGTGCCACCTCCCGGACTAGTGAGGCAGATACGCAGTATTTT. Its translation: CATSRTSEADTQYF.

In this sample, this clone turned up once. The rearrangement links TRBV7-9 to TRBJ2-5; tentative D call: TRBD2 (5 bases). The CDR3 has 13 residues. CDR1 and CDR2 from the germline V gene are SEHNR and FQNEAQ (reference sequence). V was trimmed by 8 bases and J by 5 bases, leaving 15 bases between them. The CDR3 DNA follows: TGTGCCAGCCGGGGTGGGAAATGGGAGACCCAGTACTTC. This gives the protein CASRGGKWETQYF.

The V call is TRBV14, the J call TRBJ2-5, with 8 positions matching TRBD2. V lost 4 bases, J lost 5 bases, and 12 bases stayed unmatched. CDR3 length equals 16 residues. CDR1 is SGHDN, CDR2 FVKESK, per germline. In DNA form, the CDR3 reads TGTGCCAGCAGCCGGGAACGGGGGGGACCCCGGGAGACCCAGTACTTC. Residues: CASSRERGGPRETQYF.

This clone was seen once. CDR3 loop: CATSEVVGADTQYF. The CDR3 DNA sequence: TGTGCCACCAGTGAAGTAGTTGGGGCGGATACGCAGTATTTT. This chain uses TRBV24-1 with TRBJ2-3; a possible D gene is TRBD1 (5 bases). The length of the CDR3 is 14 residues. V gave up 4 bases and J gave up 6 bases, with 13 bases separating them. Per germline, CDR1 KGHDR and CDR2 SFDVKD.

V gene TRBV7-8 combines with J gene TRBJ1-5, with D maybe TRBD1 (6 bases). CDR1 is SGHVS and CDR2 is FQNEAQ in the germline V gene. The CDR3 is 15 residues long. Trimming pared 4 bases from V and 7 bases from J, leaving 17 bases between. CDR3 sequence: CASSSNRVGRQPQHF. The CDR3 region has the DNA TGTGCCAGCAGCTCAAACAGGGTTGGGCGGCAGCCCCAGCATTTT.

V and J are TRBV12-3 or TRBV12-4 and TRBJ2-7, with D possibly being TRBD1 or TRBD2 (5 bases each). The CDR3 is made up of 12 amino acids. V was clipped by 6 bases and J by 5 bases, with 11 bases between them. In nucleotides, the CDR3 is TGTGCCAGCAGCTTACTAGGGGACGAGCAGTACGTC. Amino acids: CASSLLGDEQYV.

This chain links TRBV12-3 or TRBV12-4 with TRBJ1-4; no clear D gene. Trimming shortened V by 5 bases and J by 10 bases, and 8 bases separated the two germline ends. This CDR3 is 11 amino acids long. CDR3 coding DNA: TGTGCCAGCAGTGCGTCGGGAAAACTGTTTTTT. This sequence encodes CASSASGKLFF.

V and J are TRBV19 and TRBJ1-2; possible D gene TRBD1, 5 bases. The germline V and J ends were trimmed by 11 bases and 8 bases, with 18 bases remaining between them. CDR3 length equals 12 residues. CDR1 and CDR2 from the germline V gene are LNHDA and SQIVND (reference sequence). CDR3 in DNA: TGTGCCGTCCTAGGCGGGGGATGGGGCTACACCTTC. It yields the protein CAVLGGGWGYTF.

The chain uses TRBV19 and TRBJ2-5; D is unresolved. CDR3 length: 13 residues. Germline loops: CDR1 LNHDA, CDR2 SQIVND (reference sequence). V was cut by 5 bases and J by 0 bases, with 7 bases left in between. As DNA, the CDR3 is TGTGCCAGTAGTCGAGCGTACCAAGAGACCCAGTACTTC. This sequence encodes CASSRAYQETQYF.

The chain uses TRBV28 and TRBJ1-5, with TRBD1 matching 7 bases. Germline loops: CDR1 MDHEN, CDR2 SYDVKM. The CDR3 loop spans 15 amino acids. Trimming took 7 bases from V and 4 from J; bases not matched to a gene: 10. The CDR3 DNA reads TGTGCCAGCACTTCATCCTCACAGGGGAATCAGCCCCAGCATTTT. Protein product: CASTSSSQGNQPQHF. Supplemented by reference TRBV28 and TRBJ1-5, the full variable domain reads DVKVTQSSRYLVKRTGEKVFLECVQDMDHENMFWYRQDPGLGLRLIYFSYDVKMKEKGDIPEGYSVSREKKERFSLILESASTNQTSMYLCASTSSSQGNQPQHFGDGTRLSIL.

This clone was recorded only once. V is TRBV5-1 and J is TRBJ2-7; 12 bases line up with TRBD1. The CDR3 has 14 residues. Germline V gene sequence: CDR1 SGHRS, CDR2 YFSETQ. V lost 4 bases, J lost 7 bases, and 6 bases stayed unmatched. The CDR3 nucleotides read TGCGCCAGCAGCCGAGGGGACAGGGGGCGAGAGCAGTACTTC. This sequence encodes CASSRGDRGREQYF.

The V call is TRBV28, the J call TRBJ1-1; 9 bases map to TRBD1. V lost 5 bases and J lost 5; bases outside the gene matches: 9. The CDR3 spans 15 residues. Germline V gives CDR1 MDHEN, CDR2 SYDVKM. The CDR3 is CASSVGGQGMTEAFF. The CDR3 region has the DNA TGTGCCAGCAGTGTAGGAGGACAGGGGATGACTGAAGCTTTCTTT.

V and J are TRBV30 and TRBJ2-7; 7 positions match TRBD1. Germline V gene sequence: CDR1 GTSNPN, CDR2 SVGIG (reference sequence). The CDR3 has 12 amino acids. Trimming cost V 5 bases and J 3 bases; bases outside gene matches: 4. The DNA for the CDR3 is TGTGCCTGGGAGGCAGGGGGCTACGAGCAGTACTTC. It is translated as CAWEAGGYEQYF.

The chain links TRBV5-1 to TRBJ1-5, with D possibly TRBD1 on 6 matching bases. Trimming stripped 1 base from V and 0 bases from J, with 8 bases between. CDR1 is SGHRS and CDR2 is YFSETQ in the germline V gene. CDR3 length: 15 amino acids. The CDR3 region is CASSLSGDSNQPQHF. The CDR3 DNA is TGCGCCAGCAGCTTGTCAGGGGATAGCAATCAGCCCCAGCATTTT.